This TCR beta chain came from a study of T-cell reconstitution after alpha-beta-depleted transplantation in children. Regarding the study as a whole: One year post-transplant, T-cell counts and diversity were largely derived from T cells produced anew. Reports say that about two months after transplant, the alpha-beta T cells came out of several hundred graft clones that had expanded. Some patients' high day-60 TCRbeta diversity was traced to surviving recipient T cells and thymic progenitors.

The TCRbeta library incorporated unique molecular identifiers. TCRdb re-called the PCR reads with MiXCR, one entry per CDR3 protein. In the table there are about 420,000 distinct CDR3 sequences, about a sixth of which are singletons. Remarks on this clonotype: Its antigen is unidentified.

The CDR3 spans 16 residues. Germline V gene data show CDR1 as SSHAT and CDR2 as FNYEAQ (reference sequence). V lost 1 base and J 3 bases, leaving 14 bases between the germline ends. The input for sequencing was PBMCs, mostly from graft donor cells, taken 360 days after TCRalphabeta/CD19-depleted stem cell transplant. V is TRBV7-7 and J is TRBJ2-3, with D perhaps TRBD2 (6 bases). The clonotype originates from a boy under three years old who had a stem cell transplant for Wiskott-Aldrich syndrome, so the T cells may come from the graft donor. DNA of the CDR3: TGTGCCAGCAGCTTAGGGATCCGGGGGAGGACAGATACGCAGTATTTT. This gives the protein CASSLGIRGRTDTQYF.